These T cell receptor beta chains were read from a single sample in a study of technical replicates of blood from a handful of donors. Profiling relied on immunoSEQ multiplex PCR, and the TCRdb table lists in-frame clones only, not all of them. Of approximately 94,000 clones in the sample, almost 97% are singletons; the top ten hold more than 0.35%. The sequenced sample consisted of T cells isolated from PBMCs. The receptors were gathered from a human donor in good health. Each CDR3 is given with its conserved first and last residue. D genes are given only for firm matches. Size is stated for part of the rows, as once, few or many counts, or as a class when the clone is expanded.

>-|TRBV5-4|-|TRBJ2-1
TGTGCCAGCAGCTTCCTCGGGACAACTACCAATGAGCAGTTCTTC
CASSFLGTTTNEQFF
>-|TRBV7-9|TRBD1|TRBJ2-4
TGTGCCAGCAGCTTGGCTCGGACAGGGAAAAACATTCAGTACTTC
CASSLARTGKNIQYF
>-|TRBV6-5|-|TRBJ1-2
TGTGCCAGCAGTTACGAGGGGGACTATGGCTACACCTTC
CASSYEGDYGYTF
>-|TRBV9|TRBD1|TRBJ1-4
TGTGCCAGCAGCGTCGGGACAGGTCTAAATGAAAAACTGTTTTTT
CASSVGTGLNEKLFF
>-|TRBV19|TRBD2|TRBJ2-7
TGTGCCAGTAGACAGTCGGGGGGGCTAGCGGGACATGAGCAGTACTTC
CASRQSGGLAGHEQYF
>once|TRBV19|-|TRBJ1-1
TGTGCCAGTAGTATTGGAGGAGGAATGGCTTTCTTT
CASSIGGGMAFF
>once|TRBV2|-|TRBJ1-2
TGTGCCAGCGCGGGCCTGGAGGGATCTTCCTATGGCTACACCTTC
CASAGLEGSSYGYTF
>-|TRBV4-1|-|TRBJ2-2
TGCGCCAGCAGCCCTACTAGCCACACCGGGGAGCTGTTTTTT
CASSPTSHTGELFF
>once|TRBV6-5|-|TRBJ1-5
TGTGCCAGCAGTTACTCCCTTGATCAGCCCCAGCATTTT
CASSYSLDQPQHF
>-|TRBV10-2|TRBD1|TRBJ2-2
TGCGCCAGCAGTGGACAGGGGGCCGGGGAGCTGTTTTTT
CASSGQGAGELFF
>-|TRBV9|TRBD2|TRBJ2-7
TGTGCCAGCAGCTCGGGGACTAGCGCGTTCTACGAGCAGTACTTC
CASSSGTSAFYEQYF
>-|TRBV11-2|TRBD1|TRBJ2-1
TGTGCCAGCAGCTCAGTAAACCGGGACAGGGGGCTAGGTGAGCAGTTCTTC
CASSSVNRDRGLGEQFF
>-|TRBV30|TRBD1|TRBJ1-1
TGTGCCTGGCACAGACAGGGGAACACTGAAGCTTTCTTT
CAWHRQGNTEAFF
>-|TRBV5-4|TRBD2|TRBJ2-1
TGTGCCAGCAGCGATAGCGGGAGCCCGCAGTTCTTC
CASSDSGSPQFF
>once|TRBV19|TRBD1|TRBJ2-7
TGTGCCAGTAGCCCTGGGACAGGGAGGTCCTACGAGCAGTACTTC
CASSPGTGRSYEQYF
>-|TRBV7-2|TRBD1|TRBJ1-1
TGTGCCAGCAGCTTAGCCTACAGGGGGACTGAAGCTTTCTTT
CASSLAYRGTEAFF
>-|TRBV28|-|TRBJ2-1
TGTGCCAGCAGTTTGCGGTCCTACAATGAGCAGTTCTTC
CASSLRSYNEQFF
>-|TRBV4-1|-|TRBJ2-1
TGCGCCAGCAGCCAAGTTAATAGTTACAATGAGCAGTTCTTC
CASSQVNSYNEQFF